The sequence of this TCR beta chain was determined in a study of blood T cell repertoires in COVID-19. Study details: Donors in the United States, Italy and Spain gave samples during acute or convalescent COVID-19. PBMCs, B-cell-depleted T cells, or T cells provided the cDNA or gDNA that made up the material.

With V trimmed by 4 bases and J by 3 bases, 9 bases remained unmatched. The CDR3 sequence is 17 residues long. Per germline, CDR1 SGHDT and CDR2 YYEEEE. Original methodology: For nucleated cells, counts were estimated from reference gene primer amplification. The assay was immunoSEQ multiplex PCR, and TCRdb's table has in-frame clones only and misses some. V, J and clone size derive from that table, while D and trimming were established from the DNA sequence. The sample contains about 72,000 clones, under 90% of which appear only once. The V and J genes are TRBV5-6 and TRBJ2-2, with 10 bases aligning to TRBD1. Sequenced: peripheral blood. This clonotype was obtained from a man between 65 and 85 years old with active or convalescent COVID-19. This CDR3 is CASSPRDRGPYTGELFF. The DNA for the CDR3 is TGTGCCAGCAGCCCACGGGACAGGGGCCCTTACACCGGGGAGCTGTTTTTT.